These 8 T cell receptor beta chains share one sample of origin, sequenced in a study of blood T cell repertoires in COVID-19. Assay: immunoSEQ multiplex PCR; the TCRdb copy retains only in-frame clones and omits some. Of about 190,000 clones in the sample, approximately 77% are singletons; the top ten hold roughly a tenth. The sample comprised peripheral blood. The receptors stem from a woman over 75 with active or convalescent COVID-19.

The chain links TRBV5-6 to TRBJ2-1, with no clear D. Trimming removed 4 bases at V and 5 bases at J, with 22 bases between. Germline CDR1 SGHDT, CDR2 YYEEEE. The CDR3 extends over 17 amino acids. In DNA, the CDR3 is TGTGCCAGCAGCCATCTTGAGGAGAGTCGAAGGAACAATGAGCAGTTCTTC. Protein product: CASSHLEESRRNNEQFF. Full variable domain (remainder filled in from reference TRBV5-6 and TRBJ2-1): DAGVTQSPTHLIKTRGQQVTLRCSPKSGHDTVSWYQQALGQGPQFIFQYYEEEERQRGNFPDRFSGHQFPNYSSELNVNALLLGDSALYLCASSHLEESRRNNEQFFGPGTRLTVL.

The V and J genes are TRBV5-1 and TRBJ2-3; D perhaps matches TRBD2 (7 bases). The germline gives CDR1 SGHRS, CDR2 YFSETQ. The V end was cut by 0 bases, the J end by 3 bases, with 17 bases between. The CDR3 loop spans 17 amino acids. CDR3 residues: CASSLAPGGRGTDTQYF. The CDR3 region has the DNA TGCGCCAGCAGCTTGGCTCCGGGGGGCAGGGGAACAGATACGCAGTATTTT.

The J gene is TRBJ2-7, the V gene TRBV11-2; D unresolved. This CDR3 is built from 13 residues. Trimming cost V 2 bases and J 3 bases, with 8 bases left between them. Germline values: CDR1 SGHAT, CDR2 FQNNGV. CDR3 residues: CASSLSFYYEQYF. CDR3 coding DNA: TGTGCCAGCAGCTTATCCTTCTACTACGAGCAGTACTTC.

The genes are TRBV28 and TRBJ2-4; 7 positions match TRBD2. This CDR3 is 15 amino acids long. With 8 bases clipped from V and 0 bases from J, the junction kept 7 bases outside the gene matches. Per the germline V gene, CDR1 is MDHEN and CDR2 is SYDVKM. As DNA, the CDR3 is TGTGCCAGCGGTAAAGCGGGGAGAGCCAAAAACATTCAGTACTTC. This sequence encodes CASGKAGRAKNIQYF.

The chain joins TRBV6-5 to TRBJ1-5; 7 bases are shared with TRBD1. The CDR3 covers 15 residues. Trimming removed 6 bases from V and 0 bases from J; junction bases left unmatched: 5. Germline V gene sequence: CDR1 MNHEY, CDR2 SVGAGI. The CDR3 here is CASSQGGISNQPQHF. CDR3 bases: TGTGCCAGCAGCCAGGGGGGAATTAGCAATCAGCCCCAGCATTTT.

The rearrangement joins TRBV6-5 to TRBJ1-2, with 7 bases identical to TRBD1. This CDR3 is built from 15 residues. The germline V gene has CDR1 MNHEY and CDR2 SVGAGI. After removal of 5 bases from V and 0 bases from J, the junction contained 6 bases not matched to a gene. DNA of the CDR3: TGTGCCAGCAGTCTTAACAGGGGATCTAACTATGGCTACACCTTC. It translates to CASSLNRGSNYGYTF.

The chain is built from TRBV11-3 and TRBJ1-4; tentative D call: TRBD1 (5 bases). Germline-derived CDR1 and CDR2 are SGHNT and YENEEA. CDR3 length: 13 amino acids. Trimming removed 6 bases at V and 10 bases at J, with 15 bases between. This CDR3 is CASRITGEGKLFF. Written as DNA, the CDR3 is TGTGCCAGCAGGATAACGGGGGAGGGAAAACTGTTTTTT.

CDR3 nucleotide sequence: TGTGCCAGCAGTGAGGTATGGGACAGGGTCTACGAGCAGTACTTC. Protein sequence: CASSEVWDRVYEQYF. J is TRBJ2-7 and V is TRBV2; 9 nucleotides agree with TRBD1. CDR1 is SNHLY and CDR2 is FYNNEI in the germline V gene. V was clipped by 3 bases and J by 3 bases; unmatched bases: 6. The CDR3 runs to 15 residues.